A single sample gave rise to the 18 T cell receptor beta chains below, sequenced in a study of persistence of HIV-infected CD4 T cells. The libraries were made with immunoSEQ version 4 in survey mode. Repertoires were generated with immunoSEQ multiplex PCR, while TCRdb's copy carries only in-frame clones and drops some. The sample holds just under 20,000 clones; around 82% are singletons and the top ten take under 8%. These receptors have no known antigen. Cells were stimulated with CMV-infected fibroblast lysates at 8 to 10 ug/mL. Responding CD4+ T cells were sorted by upregulation of both CD40 ligand and CD69. The specimen was CD4+ T cells sorted from PBMCs after approximately 20-hour stimulation, collected from a patient who received antiretroviral therapy. The receptor set was obtained from an adult man with HIV who was CMV-seropositive.

The J gene is TRBJ2-3, the V gene TRBV7-7, with 8 nucleotides matching TRBD1. The CDR3 has 16 amino acids. Germline assignment: CDR1 SSHAT and CDR2 FNYEAQ (reference sequence). Unmatched junction bases numbered 5, after V lost 3 bases and J lost 0 bases. CDR3 DNA: TGTGCCAGCAGCTTGGGCAGGGGGCAAAGCACAGATACGCAGTATTTT. Its protein is CASSLGRGQSTDTQYF. Filled out from reference TRBV7-7 and TRBJ2-3, the complete variable domain reads GAGVSQSPRYKVTKRGQDVTLRCDPISSHATLYWYQQALGQGPEFLTYFNYEAQPDKSGLPSDRFSAERPEGSISTLTIQRTEQRDSAMYRCASSLGRGQSTDTQYFGPGTRLTVL.

This chain connects TRBV25-1 to TRBJ1-5; no firm D call. Trimming left V 3 bases short and J 7 bases short, with 22 bases between. Germline CDR1 MGHDK, CDR2 SYGVNS. CDR3 length: 17 residues. CDR3 DNA sequence: TGTGCCAGCAGTGATCCCCCACCGGGCCCTTATTTCCAGCCCCAGCATTTT. This encodes CASSDPPPGPYFQPQHF.

The chain combines TRBV5-1 with TRBJ1-5; D may be TRBD1 (6 bases). From germline, CDR1 is SGHRS and CDR2 YFSETQ. V was shortened by 2 bases and J by 5 bases, with 14 bases between the two germline ends. CDR3 size: 15 residues. Here the CDR3 reads CASSFTGGADQPQHF. In nucleotides, the CDR3 is TGCGCCAGCAGCTTCACCGGGGGCGCGGATCAGCCCCAGCATTTT.

This clone appeared a few times. CDR3 DNA sequence: TGCGCCAGCAGTGAGTCAGGTAGCGGGGGGGCTAATGAGCAGTTCTTC. The encoded protein is CASSESGSGGANEQFF. V gene TRBV10-2 combines with J gene TRBJ2-1, with TRBD2 identical over 11 bases. V was clipped by 0 bases and J by 7 bases; unmatched bases: 5. The CDR3 length is 16 residues. Germline values: CDR1 WSHSY, CDR2 SAAADI.

This clone has only one observation. V usage is TRBV3-1 (or the pseudogene TRBV3-2) and J usage is TRBJ2-2; 11 nucleotides agree with TRBD2. The junction had 12 bases not matched to a gene; V was cut back by 0 bases and J by 6 bases. Looked up from germline, CDR1 is LGHDT and CDR2 is YNNKEL (reference sequence). CDR3 length: 19 residues. Here the CDR3 reads CASSQDLGETSGEAGELFF. The DNA for the CDR3 is TGTGCCAGCAGCCAAGATCTAGGCGAGACTAGCGGGGAGGCCGGGGAGCTGTTTTTT.

This clone was found once. J is TRBJ1-5 and V is TRBV7-9, with TRBD1 as a possible D gene (6 bases). The CDR3 extends over 15 amino acids. Looked up from germline, CDR1 is SEHNR and CDR2 is FQNEAQ (reference sequence). V lost 1 base to trimming and J lost 4 bases, with 11 bases between them. CDR3 DNA sequence: TGTGCCAGCAGCTTAGGGGACACCTCAAATCAGCCCCAGCATTTT. Translation: CASSLGDTSNQPQHF.

V and J are TRBV9 and TRBJ2-7, with a weak D call TRBD1 (6 bases). Between the trimmed V and J ends, which lost 0 bases and 2 bases, there was a span of 12 bases. The CDR3 length is 15 residues. Germline CDR1 is SGDLS and CDR2 is YYNGEE. The CDR3 DNA follows: TGTGCCAGCAGCGTAGAGTGGACAGAGCCCTACGAGCAGTACTTC. Translation gives CASSVEWTEPYEQYF.

This chain joins TRBV24-1 and TRBJ2-4; no clear D. Germline V lookup: CDR1 KGHDR, CDR2 SFDVKD. With 4 bases removed from V and 9 bases from J, the gap between germline ends came to 9 bases. CDR3 length: 12 residues. The CDR3 reads CATSERVGIQYF. The CDR3, as DNA: TGTGCCACCAGTGAAAGGGTAGGCATTCAGTACTTC.

This rearrangement joins TRBV6-5 to TRBJ1-5; D unresolved. The CDR3 is 15 amino acids. CDR1 and CDR2 from the germline V gene are MNHEY and SVGAGI. Trimming removed 4 bases from V and 4 bases from J, with 14 bases in between. Written as DNA, the CDR3 is TGTGCCAGCAGTTTGGTCGGATCGGGGAATCAGCCCCAGCATTTT. This encodes CASSLVGSGNQPQHF.

The chain carries TRBV6-5 and TRBJ1-1; D remains ambiguous. Germline V CDR1 and CDR2: MNHEY, SVGAGI. Trimming removed 8 bases at V and 11 bases at J, with 18 bases between. This CDR3 is built from 12 residues. DNA of the CDR3: TGTGCCAGCGGGCGGACTCCCCAGGATGCTTTCTTT. It encodes CASGRTPQDAFF.

The genes are TRBV19 and TRBJ1-5; D possibly corresponds to TRBD1 (6 bases). Per the germline V gene, CDR1 is LNHDA and CDR2 is SQIVND (reference sequence). The V end was cut by 7 bases, the J end by 7 bases, with 11 bases between. This CDR3 is 12 amino acids long. CDR3 DNA sequence: TGTGCCAGTACCGTACAGGGACAGCCCCAGCATTTT. Amino acid sequence: CASTVQGQPQHF.

The CDR3: CASSLGPLVRASYEQYF. The CDR3 DNA reads as TGTGCCAGCAGCTTAGGTCCCCTCGTTAGGGCCTCCTACGAGCAGTACTTC. The J gene is TRBJ2-7, the V gene TRBV7-2; D unclear. Trimming left V 1 base short and J 0 bases short, with 16 bases between. From germline, CDR1 is SGHTA and CDR2 FQGNSA. The CDR3 covers 17 residues.

This sequence joins TRBV7-9 and TRBJ2-7; 11 bases line up with TRBD1. There are 17 residues in the CDR3. Germline loops: CDR1 SEHNR, CDR2 FQNEAQ (reference sequence). V dropped 1 base and J dropped 4; count of bases not matched to a gene: 9. CDR3 sequence reads: CASSLGGTGGRLYEQYF. In DNA, the CDR3 is TGTGCCAGCAGCTTAGGCGGGACAGGGGGTCGCTTGTACGAGCAGTACTTC.

This CDR3 reads CASSLGLPYNEQFF. The CDR3 region has the DNA TGTGCCAGCAGCCTGGGACTCCCCTACAATGAGCAGTTCTTC. V usage is TRBV21-1 and J usage is TRBJ2-1; TRBD2, the D gene given by the table, was not confirmed from the DNA. TRBV21-1 is marked as a pseudogene. CDR3 length: 14 residues.

This chain joins TRBV28 and TRBJ2-7; 8 positions agree with TRBD2. The CDR3 covers 14 residues. Germline V gives CDR1 MDHEN, CDR2 SYDVKM. V lost 6 bases to trimming and J lost 3 bases; unmatched junction nucleotides: 7. The CDR3 nucleotides read TGTGCCAGCAGAAAACTAGCGGCCCACTACGAGCAGTACTTC. Residues: CASRKLAAHYEQYF.

The V and J genes are TRBV7-2 and TRBJ2-1, with D possibly TRBD1 on 6 matching bases. There are 17 residues in the CDR3. V gave up 2 bases and J gave up 6 bases, with 20 bases separating them. CDR1 and CDR2 from the germline V gene are SGHTA and FQGNSA. This CDR3 reads CASSLRPDTGRGNEQFF. The CDR3 nucleotides read TGTGCCAGCAGCTTACGACCCGACACAGGGCGCGGCAATGAGCAGTTCTTC.

This chain connects TRBV3-1 (or the pseudogene TRBV3-2) to TRBJ2-1, with a weak D call TRBD2 (5 bases). CDR1 is LGHDT and CDR2 is YNNKEL in the germline V gene (reference sequence). This CDR3 region has 19 residues. Trimming stripped 0 bases from V and 7 bases from J, with 25 bases between. CDR3 sequence reads: CASSQELGFGQVGKNEQFF. The DNA for the CDR3 is TGTGCCAGCAGCCAAGAATTGGGGTTCGGGCAGGTCGGGAAAAATGAGCAGTTCTTC.

This clone is medium-sized. The same CDR3 can be traced to other DNA sequences in this sample. The CDR3 protein is CASSPREGEKLFF. In DNA, the CDR3 is TGTGCCAGCAGTCCCCGGGAGGGGGAAAAACTGTTTTTT. The chain uses TRBV12-3 or TRBV12-4 and TRBJ1-4, with D perhaps matching TRBD1 (5 bases). This CDR3 has 13 residues. Trimming took off 5 bases at V and 8 bases at J, with 12 bases between the two ends.